These 27 T cell receptor beta chains came from one sample sequenced in a study of beta chain features in type 1 diabetes. Expressed TCRB transcripts were sequenced because the entire RNA isolate underwent reverse transcription. Sequencing used immunoSEQ multiplex PCR; TCRdb keeps in-frame clones, though not all of them. Here the sample spans 250,000 or so clones, 27% being singletons. Material: central memory CD4+ T cells from blood. Receptor source: a man aged 30 to 39 in good health.

This clone was detected a few times. J is TRBJ2-6 and V is TRBV6-5; D gene unclear. The V end lost 6 bases, the J end lost 2 bases, and 5 bases lay between the germline ends. The CDR3 loop spans 13 amino acids. The germline V gene encodes CDR1 MNHEY and CDR2 SVGAGI. The CDR3 DNA sequence: TGTGCCAGCAGCCCACCTGGGGCCAACGTCCTGACTTTC. It specifies CASSPPGANVLTF.

V and J are TRBV18 and TRBJ2-6; D perhaps matches TRBD1 (6 bases). Between the trimmed V and J ends, which lost 4 bases and 0 bases, there was a span of 16 bases. CDR1 and CDR2 (germline): KGHSH, LQKENI. The CDR3 consists of 18 residues. CDR3 in amino acids: CASSQIQGSGSGANVLTF. For the CDR3, the DNA is TGTGCCAGCTCACAGATACAGGGAAGCGGCTCTGGGGCCAACGTCCTGACTTTC.

The V gene is TRBV7-9, the J gene TRBJ2-2; D tentatively fits TRBD1 or TRBD2 (5 bases each). The CDR3 runs to 16 residues. Germline CDR1 SEHNR, CDR2 FQNEAQ (reference sequence). The V end lost 8 bases, the J end lost 9 bases, and 25 bases lay between the germline ends. CDR3 protein: CASEPYGAGAHRELFF. The CDR3 DNA reads TGTGCCAGCGAACCATACGGGGCCGGGGCCCACCGGGAGCTGTTTTTT.

The chain recombines TRBV10-3 with TRBJ2-1; D is unclear. This CDR3 is built from 14 residues. Germline V gene lookup returns CDR1 ENHRY and CDR2 SYGVKD. Between the trimmed V and J ends, which lost 2 bases and 5 bases, there was a span of 10 bases. The CDR3 here is CAISEAATDNEQFF. The CDR3 nucleotides read TGTGCCATCAGTGAGGCGGCCACAGACAATGAGCAGTTCTTC.

This clone was seen a few times. The V gene is TRBV30, the J gene TRBJ1-2; D unclear. CDR1 and CDR2 (germline): GTSNPN, SVGIG (reference sequence). Between the trimmed V and J ends, which lost 4 bases and 8 bases, there was a span of 11 bases. This CDR3 contains 11 residues. The CDR3 loop is CAWIRPSGYTF. In nucleotides, the CDR3 is TGTGCCTGGATAAGACCCTCCGGCTACACCTTC. Drawing the rest from reference TRBV30 and TRBJ1-2, the complete variable domain is SQTIHQWPATLVQPVGSPLSLECTVEGTSNPNLYWYRQAAGRGLQLLFYSVGIGQISSEVPQNLSASRPQDRQFILSSKKLLLSDSGFYLCAWIRPSGYTFGSGTRLTVV.

This clone came up a few times. A much larger clone differs from this one at a single base, so this may be a read error. V usage is TRBV28 and J usage is TRBJ2-6; D possibly corresponds to TRBD2 (7 bases). The germline V gene has CDR1 MDHEN and CDR2 SYDVKM. The CDR3 has 14 residues. The CDR3, as DNA: TGTGCCAGCAGTTTACGGGGGGCAAGTAACGGCCTGACTTTC. Its protein product is CASSLRGASNGLTF.

V gene TRBV5-6 combines with J gene TRBJ2-7, with 8 bases lining up with TRBD1. Germline V gene data show CDR1 as SGHDT and CDR2 as YYEEEE. Unmatched junction bases numbered 6, after V lost 2 bases and J lost 5 bases. This CDR3 comprises 14 residues. In nucleotides, the CDR3 is TGTGCCAGCAGCTTTACAGGGGGTGCCCACGAGCAGTACTTC. It translates to CASSFTGGAHEQYF.

This clone was found a few times. The chain carries TRBV19 and TRBJ2-3; D is undetermined. Germline CDR1 and CDR2: LNHDA and SQIVND (reference sequence). The CDR3 has 16 residues. V was trimmed by 5 bases and J by 5 bases, leaving 20 bases between them. Written as DNA, the CDR3 is TGTGCCAGTAGTGTGGGCCTCCTTTCGGCCAGAGATACGCAGTATTTT. Translated, it gives CASSVGLLSARDTQYF. The full variable domain, rest sourced from reference TRBV19 and TRBJ2-3, is DGGITQSPKYLFRKEGQNVTLSCEQNLNHDAMYWYRQDPGQGLRLIYYSQIVNDFQKGDIAEGYSVSREKKESFPLTVTSAQKNPTAFYLCASSVGLLSARDTQYFGPGTRLTVL.

This chain links TRBV5-6 with TRBJ2-7; 7 bases align to TRBD1. Germline V gene lookup returns CDR1 SGHDT and CDR2 YYEEEE. CDR3 length: 16 amino acids. The V gene end was trimmed by 4 bases and the J gene end by 6 bases; junction bases not matched to a gene: 16. This CDR3 is CASSPDGTAVTGEQYF. The CDR3 bases are TGTGCCAGCAGCCCAGACGGGACAGCCGTTACCGGCGAGCAGTACTTC.

The chain couples TRBV29-1 to TRBJ2-2; TRBD2 matches at 10 bases. This CDR3 is built from 15 residues. The ends lost 6 bases at V and 4 bases at J; junction bases unmatched: 8. CDR1 is SQVTM and CDR2 is ANQGSEA in the germline V gene. CDR3 loop: CSVTPAGGGTGELFF. The CDR3 DNA follows: TGCAGCGTCACCCCAGCGGGGGGGGGCACCGGGGAGCTGTTTTTT.

This clone has more than one count but fewer than ten. The chain employs TRBV5-5 and TRBJ1-5; D may be TRBD1 (5 bases). Trimming left V 4 bases short and J 0 bases short, with 11 bases between. The CDR3 is 15 residues long. In germline, CDR1 is SGHKS, CDR2 YYEKEE (reference sequence). The DNA for the CDR3 is TGTGCCAGCAGCCCGACAGAGCATAGCAATCAGCCCCAGCATTTT. Its translation: CASSPTEHSNQPQHF.

This clone was counted only a few times. The chain employs TRBV19 and TRBJ2-5; D call uncertain. CDR1 and CDR2 from the germline V gene are LNHDA and SQIVND (reference sequence). The V end lost 2 bases, the J end lost 3 bases, and 19 bases lay between the germline ends. This CDR3 has 17 amino acids. CDR3 nucleotide sequence: TGTGCCAGTAGTATAACGGCCGACCTTCCATACGAAGAGACCCAGTACTTC. Its translation is CASSITADLPYEETQYF.

This clone was counted only a few times. The chain carries TRBV7-2 and TRBJ2-7; no clear D. The CDR3 runs 13 residues. Trimming removed 11 bases at V and 0 bases at J, with 14 bases between. Germline V CDR1 and CDR2: SGHTA, FQGNSA. The DNA of the CDR3 is TGTGCCTCCGTGGGCAGCAGCTCCTACGAGCAGTACTTC. It is translated as CASVGSSSYEQYF.

This chain links TRBV7-8 with TRBJ2-7; D gene uncertain. Germline lookup yields CDR1 SGHVS and CDR2 FQNEAQ. V dropped 0 bases and J dropped 2 bases, with 5 bases sitting between them. The CDR3 extends over 13 amino acids. CDR3 nucleotide sequence: TGTGCCAGCAGCTTAGCCGGCACCTACGAGCAGTACTTC. Translating it yields CASSLAGTYEQYF.

J is TRBJ2-7 and V is TRBV2; perhaps TRBD1 as D (6 bases). CDR1 and CDR2 (germline): SNHLY, FYNNEI. Trimming cost V 6 bases and J 7 bases, with 13 bases left between them. The CDR3 totals 12 residues. CDR3: CASRIGGREQYF. The CDR3 nucleotides read TGTGCCAGCAGGATAGGGGGACGTGAGCAGTACTTC.

This clone has ten or more counts. J is TRBJ2-1 and V is TRBV2, with TRBD2 matching over 11 bases. The CDR3 has 15 residues. Per the germline V gene, CDR1 is SNHLY and CDR2 is FYNNEI. After removal of 6 bases from V and 4 bases from J, the junction contained 5 bases not matched to a gene. The CDR3 DNA is TGTGCCAGCAGCGGAGGGACTAGCGGTTACAATGAGCAGTTCTTC. Amino acid sequence: CASSGGTSGYNEQFF.

The chain uses TRBV28 and TRBJ2-1, with 8 bases lining up with TRBD1. The junction had 8 bases not matched to a gene; V was cut back by 5 bases and J by 5 bases. The V gene's germline CDR1 is MDHEN and CDR2 SYDVKM. The CDR3 is 15 residues long. The CDR3 region is CASSNTGTGDNEQFF. Here the CDR3 DNA reads TGTGCCAGCAGTAACACCGGGACAGGCGACAATGAGCAGTTCTTC.

This chain uses TRBV10-3 with TRBJ2-1; the D gene is possibly TRBD2 (6 bases). Germline values: CDR1 ENHRY, CDR2 SYGVKD. The CDR3 totals 14 residues. V was clipped by 8 bases and J by 0 bases, with 11 bases between them. The CDR3 sequence: CAIVAGSSYNEQFF. The DNA for the CDR3 is TGTGCCATCGTCGCGGGAAGCTCCTACAATGAGCAGTTCTTC.

This clone has a handful of counts. The rearrangement links TRBV5-4 to TRBJ2-2, with no clear D. Trimming took off 4 bases at V and 1 base at J, with 2 bases between the two ends. The CDR3 length is 12 residues. Germline V gene lookup returns CDR1 SGHNT and CDR2 YYREEE (reference sequence). CDR3 DNA: TGTGCCAGCAGCGTGAACACCGGGGAGCTGTTTTTT. Its protein product is CASSVNTGELFF.

The CDR3 here is CASSLGTSFNEQFF. In nucleotides, the CDR3 is TGTGCCAGCAGTTTGGGGACTAGCTTTAATGAGCAGTTCTTC. The chain couples TRBV28 to TRBJ2-1; 9 bases align to TRBD2. V lost 3 bases to trimming and J lost 7 bases; unmatched junction nucleotides: 4. Looked up from germline, CDR1 is MDHEN and CDR2 is SYDVKM. This CDR3 region has 14 residues.

The chain carries TRBV9 and TRBJ2-7; no firm D call. The ends were cut back, 3 bases at V and 6 bases at J, with 10 bases in the middle. The CDR3 is 12 residues long. Germline values: CDR1 SGDLS, CDR2 YYNGEE. The CDR3 region is CASSASLSEQYF. CDR3 DNA sequence: TGTGCCAGCAGCGCGTCCCTCTCCGAGCAGTACTTC.

This clone came up a few times. This rearrangement joins TRBV28 to TRBJ2-5; 16 nucleotides align to TRBD2. This CDR3 contains 16 residues. CDR1 is MDHEN and CDR2 is SYDVKM in the germline V gene. The J segment lost 5 bases and the V segment lost 5 bases, leaving 5 bases of the junction unmatched. The CDR3 protein is CASSQGLAGGRETQYF. CDR3 nucleotide sequence: TGTGCCAGCAGTCAGGGACTAGCGGGAGGGCGGGAGACCCAGTACTTC.

This clone was recorded many times. The chain has TRBV5-1 and TRBJ2-3; D is ambiguous. Germline lookup yields CDR1 SGHRS and CDR2 YFSETQ. The V gene lost 0 bases and the J gene lost 6 bases, with 11 bases spanning the gap. The CDR3 consists of 14 residues. The CDR3 DNA follows: TGCGCCAGCAGCTTGGGTAGGCCGCGGGATACGCAGTATTTT. This gives the protein CASSLGRPRDTQYF.

The rearrangement uses TRBV6-5 and TRBJ2-1; 9 bases align to TRBD2. V lost 4 bases to trimming and J lost 3 bases; unmatched junction nucleotides: 1. The CDR3 sequence is 14 residues long. Germline V lookup: CDR1 MNHEY, CDR2 SVGAGI. CDR3 protein: CASSLAGDYNEQFF. CDR3 nucleotide sequence: TGTGCCAGCAGTTTAGCGGGAGACTACAATGAGCAGTTCTTC.

V is TRBV6-6 and J is TRBJ2-5; D possibly corresponds to TRBD2 (6 bases). Germline assignment: CDR1 MNHNY and CDR2 SVGAGI (reference sequence). V dropped 2 bases and J dropped 4 bases, with 8 bases sitting between them. The CDR3 runs 13 residues. The CDR3 here is CASSYPSAETQYF. In nucleotides, the CDR3 is TGTGCCAGCAGTTACCCTAGCGCAGAGACCCAGTACTTC.

This clone was seen a handful of times. V gene TRBV7-8 combines with J gene TRBJ2-1; 11 nucleotides agree with TRBD2. Trimming took 5 bases from V and 7 from J; bases not matched to a gene: 16. The germline V gene encodes CDR1 SGHVS and CDR2 FQNEAQ. The CDR3 sequence is 18 residues long. Here the CDR3 reads CASSHNSQTSGRGNEQFF. DNA for the CDR3: TGTGCCAGCAGCCACAATTCCCAAACTAGCGGGAGAGGGAATGAGCAGTTCTTC.

This clone was detected a few times. The J gene is TRBJ2-1, the V gene TRBV11-2; 7 bases map to TRBD2. Germline V gene data show CDR1 as SGHAT and CDR2 as FQNNGV. After removal of 5 bases from V and 0 bases from J, the junction contained 10 bases not matched to a gene. The CDR3 contains 17 residues. This CDR3 reads CASSHYREESSYNEQFF. The CDR3 bases are TGTGCCAGCAGCCACTACCGGGAGGAGAGCTCCTACAATGAGCAGTTCTTC.